The clone carrying this TCR beta chain was found a few times. No antigen is known for it. Germline loops: CDR1 MNHNS, CDR2 SASEGT. The CDR3 sequence is 13 residues long. Trimming cost V 6 bases and J 1 base, with 10 bases left between them. The data were obtained in a study of regulatory T cells in long-lasting Graves disease. Study-level points and caveats: Small sample size may have lowered accuracy. TRBV28 was favored in persistent disease, as were TRBJ1-2 and TRBJ2-5. A greater number of public clonotypes (2,741) was shared by persistent patients than by new patients (about 990).

Described time point: persistent/refractory GD, antithyroid drugs over 5 years with positive TRAb. Scientists built the TCR library using RNA that was extracted from PBMCs. Building the TCR beta libraries relied on iRepertoire HTBI primers, and CDR3 regions underwent Arm-PCR. Each CDR3 protein is one row after TCRdb ran MiXCR on the multiplex PCR reads. The data contain fewer than 450,000 distinct CDR3 sequences, about 20% of them singletons. This chain connects TRBV6-1 to TRBJ2-7; no clear D gene. This TCR derives from a female donor with Graves disease. Sequencing was performed on peripheral blood mononuclear cells (PBMCs), taken when the disease was refractory, from a patient treated with antithyroid drugs. The CDR3 bases are TGTGCCAGCAGGATAGACGCATCCTACGAGCAGTACTTC. Translated, it gives CASRIDASYEQYF.